This entry concerns a single T cell receptor (beta chain). TCRdb independently ran MiXCR on the 5' RACE reads; one entry per CDR3 protein. The sample yields 690,000 or so distinct CDR3 sequences, around 6.1% seen once. The data are from a study of identical twins. Trimming took 4 bases from V and 2 from J, leaving 18 bases between them. This CDR3 region has 16 residues. Germline CDR1 GTSNPN, CDR2 SVGIG (reference sequence). Input material: naive T cells sorted from blood. The sequence was obtained from a man aged 18 to 30 in good health. The chain employs TRBV30 and TRBJ2-1; a weak D match, TRBD1 (5 bases). In DNA, the CDR3 is TGTGCCTGGATCCAGTCGGCAGGGTCCGCCTACAATGAGCAGTTCTTC. This sequence encodes CAWIQSAGSAYNEQFF.